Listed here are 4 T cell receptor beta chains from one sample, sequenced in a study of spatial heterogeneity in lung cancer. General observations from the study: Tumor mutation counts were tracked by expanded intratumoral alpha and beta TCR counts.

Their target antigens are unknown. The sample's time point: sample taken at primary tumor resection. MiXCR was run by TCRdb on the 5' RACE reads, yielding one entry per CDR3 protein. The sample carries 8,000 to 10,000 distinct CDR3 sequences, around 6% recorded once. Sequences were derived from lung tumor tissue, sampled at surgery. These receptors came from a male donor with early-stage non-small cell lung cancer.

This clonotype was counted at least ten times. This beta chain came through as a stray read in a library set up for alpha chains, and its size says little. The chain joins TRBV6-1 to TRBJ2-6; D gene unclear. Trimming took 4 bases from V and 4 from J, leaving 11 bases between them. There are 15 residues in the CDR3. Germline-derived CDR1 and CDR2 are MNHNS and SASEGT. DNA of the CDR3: TGTGCCAGCAGTGCAACAAGTCTCGGGGCCAACGTCCTGACTTTC. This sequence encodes CASSATSLGANVLTF.

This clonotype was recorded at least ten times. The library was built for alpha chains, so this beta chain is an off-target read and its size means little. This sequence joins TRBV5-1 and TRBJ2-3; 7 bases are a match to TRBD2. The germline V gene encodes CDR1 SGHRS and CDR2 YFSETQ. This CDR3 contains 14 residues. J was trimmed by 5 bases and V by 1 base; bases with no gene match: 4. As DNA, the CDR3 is TGCGCCAGCAGCTTGAGAGGGGAGGGAGATACGCAGTATTTT. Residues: CASSLRGEGDTQYF.

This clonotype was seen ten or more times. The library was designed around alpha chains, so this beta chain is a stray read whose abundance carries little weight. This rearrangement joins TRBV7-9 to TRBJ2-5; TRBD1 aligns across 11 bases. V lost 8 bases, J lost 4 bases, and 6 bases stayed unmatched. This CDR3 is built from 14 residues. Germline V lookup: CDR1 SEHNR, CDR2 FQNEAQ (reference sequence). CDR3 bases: TGTGCCAGCTCCGGGACAGGGGGGTTAGAGACCCAGTACTTC. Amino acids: CASSGTGGLETQYF.

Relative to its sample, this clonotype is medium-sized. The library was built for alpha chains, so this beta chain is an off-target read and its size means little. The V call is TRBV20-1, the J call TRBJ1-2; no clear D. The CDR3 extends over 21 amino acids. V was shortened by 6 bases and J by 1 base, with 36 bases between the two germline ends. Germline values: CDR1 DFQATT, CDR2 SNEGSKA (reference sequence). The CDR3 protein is CSAPSEAPGGSLTLRNYGYTF. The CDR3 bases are TGCAGTGCCCCCTCCGAGGCGCCAGGAGGCTCTTTAACCCTCCGTAACTATGGCTACACCTTC.